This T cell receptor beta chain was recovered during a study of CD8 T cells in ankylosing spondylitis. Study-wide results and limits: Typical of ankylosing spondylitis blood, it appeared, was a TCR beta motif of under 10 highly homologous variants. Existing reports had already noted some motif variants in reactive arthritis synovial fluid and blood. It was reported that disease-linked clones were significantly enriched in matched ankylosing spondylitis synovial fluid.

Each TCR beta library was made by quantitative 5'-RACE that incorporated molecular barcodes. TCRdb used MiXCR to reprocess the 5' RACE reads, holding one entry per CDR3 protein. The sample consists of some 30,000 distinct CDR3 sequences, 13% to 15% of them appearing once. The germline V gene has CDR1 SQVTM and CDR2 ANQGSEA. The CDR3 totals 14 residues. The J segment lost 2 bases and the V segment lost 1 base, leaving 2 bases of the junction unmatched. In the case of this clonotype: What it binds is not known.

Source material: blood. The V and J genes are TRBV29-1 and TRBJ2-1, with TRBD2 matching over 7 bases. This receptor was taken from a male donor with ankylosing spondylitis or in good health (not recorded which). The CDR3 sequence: CSVEGEGAYNEQFF. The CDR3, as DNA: TGCAGCGTTGAAGGGGAGGGCGCCTACAATGAGCAGTTCTTC.